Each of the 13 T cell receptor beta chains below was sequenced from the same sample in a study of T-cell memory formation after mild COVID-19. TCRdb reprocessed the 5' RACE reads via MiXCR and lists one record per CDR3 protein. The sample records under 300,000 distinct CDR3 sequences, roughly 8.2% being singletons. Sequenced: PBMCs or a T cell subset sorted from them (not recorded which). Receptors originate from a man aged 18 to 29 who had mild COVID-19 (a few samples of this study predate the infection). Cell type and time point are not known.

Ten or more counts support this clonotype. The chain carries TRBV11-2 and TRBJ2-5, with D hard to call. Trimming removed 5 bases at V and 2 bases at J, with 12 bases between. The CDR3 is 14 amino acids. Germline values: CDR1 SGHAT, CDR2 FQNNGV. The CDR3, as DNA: TGTGCCAGCAGCCCAAGTTACTCACAAGAGACCCAGTACTTC. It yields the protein CASSPSYSQETQYF.

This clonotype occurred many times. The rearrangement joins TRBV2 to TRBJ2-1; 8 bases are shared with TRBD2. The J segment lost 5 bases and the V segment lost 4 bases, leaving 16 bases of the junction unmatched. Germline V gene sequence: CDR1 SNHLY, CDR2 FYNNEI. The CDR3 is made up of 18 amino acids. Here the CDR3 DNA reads TGTGCCAGCAGTGCCGGCACGATCGATGGGACTAGGGACAATGAGCAGTTCTTC. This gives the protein CASSAGTIDGTRDNEQFF.

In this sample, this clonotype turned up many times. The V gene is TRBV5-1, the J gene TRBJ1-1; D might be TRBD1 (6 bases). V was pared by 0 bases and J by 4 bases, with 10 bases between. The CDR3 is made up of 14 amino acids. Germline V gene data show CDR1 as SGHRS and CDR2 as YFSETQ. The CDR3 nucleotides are TGCGCCAGCAGCTTGGCAGGGGCTGGCACTGAAGCTTTCTTT. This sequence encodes CASSLAGAGTEAFF. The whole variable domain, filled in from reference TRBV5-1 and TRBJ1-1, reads KAGVTQTPRYLIKTRGQQVTLSCSPISGHRSVSWYQQTPGQGLQFLFEYFSETQRNKGNFPGRFSGRQFSNSRSEMNVSTLELGDSALYLCASSLAGAGTEAFFGQGTRLTVV.

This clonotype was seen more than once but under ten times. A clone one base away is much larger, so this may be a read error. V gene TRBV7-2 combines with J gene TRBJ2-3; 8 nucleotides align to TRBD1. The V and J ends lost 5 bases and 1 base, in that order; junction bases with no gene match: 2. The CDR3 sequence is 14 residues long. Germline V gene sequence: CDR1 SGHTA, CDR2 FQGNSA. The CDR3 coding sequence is TGTGCCAGCAGCCCGGACAGGGGCACAGATACGCAGTATTTT. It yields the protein CASSPDRGTDTQYF.

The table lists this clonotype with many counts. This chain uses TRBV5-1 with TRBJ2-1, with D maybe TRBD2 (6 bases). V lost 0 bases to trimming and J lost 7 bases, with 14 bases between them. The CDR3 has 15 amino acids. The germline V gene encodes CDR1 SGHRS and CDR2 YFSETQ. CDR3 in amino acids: CASSLVSPGGNEQFF. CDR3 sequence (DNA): TGCGCCAGCAGCTTGGTTAGCCCTGGGGGGAATGAGCAGTTCTTC.

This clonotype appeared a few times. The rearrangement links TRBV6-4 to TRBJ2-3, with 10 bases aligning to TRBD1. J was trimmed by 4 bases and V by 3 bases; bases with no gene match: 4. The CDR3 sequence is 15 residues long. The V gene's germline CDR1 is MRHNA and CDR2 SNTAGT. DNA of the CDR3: TGTGCCAGCAGTGAGGAGACAGGGGGCCCAGATACGCAGTATTTT. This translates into CASSEETGGPDTQYF.

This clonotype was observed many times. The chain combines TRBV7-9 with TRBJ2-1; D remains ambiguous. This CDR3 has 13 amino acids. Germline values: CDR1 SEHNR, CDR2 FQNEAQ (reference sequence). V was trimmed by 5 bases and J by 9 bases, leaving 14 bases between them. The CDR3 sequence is CASSRPPAGEQFF. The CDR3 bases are TGTGCCAGCAGCCGACCCCCGGCTGGTGAGCAGTTCTTC.

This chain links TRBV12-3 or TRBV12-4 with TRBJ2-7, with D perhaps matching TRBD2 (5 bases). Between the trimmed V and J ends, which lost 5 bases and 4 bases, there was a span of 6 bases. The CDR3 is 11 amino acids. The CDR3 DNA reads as TGTGCCAGCAGTGGACTGTACGAGCAGTACTTC. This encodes CASSGLYEQYF.

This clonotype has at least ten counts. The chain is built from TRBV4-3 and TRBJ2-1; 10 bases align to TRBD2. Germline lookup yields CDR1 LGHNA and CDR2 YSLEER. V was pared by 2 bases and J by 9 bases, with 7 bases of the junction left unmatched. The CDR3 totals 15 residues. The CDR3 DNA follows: TGCGCCAGCAGCCAAAACTGGGCTAGCGGGGGTGAGCAGTTCTTC. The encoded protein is CASSQNWASGGEQFF.

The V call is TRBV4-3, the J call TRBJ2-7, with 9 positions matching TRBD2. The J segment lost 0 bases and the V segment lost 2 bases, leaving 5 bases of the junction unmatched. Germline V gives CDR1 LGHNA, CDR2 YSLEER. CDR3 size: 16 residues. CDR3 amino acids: CASSQLAGASSYEQYF. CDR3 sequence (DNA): TGCGCCAGCAGCCAATTAGCGGGGGCAAGCTCCTACGAGCAGTACTTC.

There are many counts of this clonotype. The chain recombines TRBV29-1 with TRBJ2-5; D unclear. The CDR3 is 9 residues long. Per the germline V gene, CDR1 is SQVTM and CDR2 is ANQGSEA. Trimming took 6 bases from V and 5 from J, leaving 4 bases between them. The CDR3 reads CSVDETQYF. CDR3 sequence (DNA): TGCAGCGTCGATGAGACCCAGTACTTC.

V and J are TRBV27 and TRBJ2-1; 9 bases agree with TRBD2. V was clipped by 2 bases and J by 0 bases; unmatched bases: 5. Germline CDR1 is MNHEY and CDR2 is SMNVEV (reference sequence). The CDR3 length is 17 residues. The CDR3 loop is CASSLKVAGVSYNEQFF. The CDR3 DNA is TGTGCCAGCAGTTTAAAGGTAGCGGGGGTCTCCTACAATGAGCAGTTCTTC.

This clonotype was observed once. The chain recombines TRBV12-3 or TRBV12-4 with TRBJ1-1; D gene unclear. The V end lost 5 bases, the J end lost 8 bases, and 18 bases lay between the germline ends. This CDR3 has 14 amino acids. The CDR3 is CASSAISFAAEAFF. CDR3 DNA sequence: TGTGCCAGCAGTGCTATTTCCTTCGCGGCGGAAGCTTTCTTT.